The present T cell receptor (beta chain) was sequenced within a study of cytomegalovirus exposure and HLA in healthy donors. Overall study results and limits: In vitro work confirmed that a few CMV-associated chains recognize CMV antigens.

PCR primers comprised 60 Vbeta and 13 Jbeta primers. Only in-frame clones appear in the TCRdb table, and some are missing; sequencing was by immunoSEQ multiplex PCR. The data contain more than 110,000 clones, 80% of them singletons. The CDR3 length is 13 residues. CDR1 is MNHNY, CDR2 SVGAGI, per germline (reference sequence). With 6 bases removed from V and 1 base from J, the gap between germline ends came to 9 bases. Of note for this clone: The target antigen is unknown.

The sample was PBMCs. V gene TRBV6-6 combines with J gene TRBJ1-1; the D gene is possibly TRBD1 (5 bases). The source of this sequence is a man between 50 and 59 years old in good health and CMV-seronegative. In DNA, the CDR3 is TGTGCCAGCAGCGGGGGACCGAACACTGAAGCTTTCTTT. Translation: CASSGGPNTEAFF.